Following are 20 T cell receptor beta chains from one sample sequenced in a study of patients and donors after allogeneic stem cell transplantation (dated by TCRdb to 2020 to 2021). The library was produced with RT-PCR. TCRdb shows the sequencer as NextSeq 550. TCRdb cleaned the public reads at Q25 with fastp, built clones with MiXCR and kept in-frame beta chains. Under each unique CDR3 protein, matching rows form one entry showing the most common genes and DNA. Within this sample are about 400,000 distinct CDR3 sequences, with roughly 17% of them counted one time only. The ten largest clones represent around 6.8% of the sample. The sequenced sample consisted of blood, either unsorted or a sorted T cell fraction (not recorded which). Receptors originate from a human donor who was either an allogeneic HSCT recipient or a stem cell or donor lymphocyte infusion donor (not recorded which). It is not recorded whose cells these are; they may come from a transplant donor.

V gene TRBV3-1 combines with J gene TRBJ2-5; the D is unclear. Germline V gene sequence: CDR1 LGHDT, CDR2 YNNKEL (reference sequence). V was trimmed by 7 bases and J by 4 bases, leaving 13 bases between them. This CDR3 region has 13 residues. CDR3 in amino acids: CASNLRRAETQYF. CDR3 DNA sequence: TGTGCCAGCAACCTCCGGAGAGCAGAGACCCAGTACTTC.

This clonotype has ten or more counts. This chain joins TRBV5-1 and TRBJ2-6, with TRBD2 matching over 11 bases. Germline V lookup: CDR1 SGHRS, CDR2 YFSETQ. The CDR3 loop spans 19 amino acids. J was trimmed by 0 bases and V by 5 bases; bases with no gene match: 10. The CDR3 coding sequence is TGCGCCAGCAGTCTAGCGGGAGGCGCTAGTATCTCTGGGGCCAACGTCCTGACTTTC. This encodes CASSLAGGASISGANVLTF. Full variable domain (remainder filled in from reference TRBV5-1 and TRBJ2-6): KAGVTQTPRYLIKTRGQQVTLSCSPISGHRSVSWYQQTPGQGLQFLFEYFSETQRNKGNFPGRFSGRQFSNSRSEMNVSTLELGDSALYLCASSLAGGASISGANVLTFGAGSRLTVL.

This clonotype was detected a few times. The rearrangement joins TRBV20-1 to TRBJ1-2; D perhaps matches TRBD1 (6 bases). This CDR3 has 14 amino acids. The ends were cut back, 5 bases at V and 6 bases at J, with 19 bases in the middle. The germline CDR1 and CDR2 sequences are DFQATT and SNEGSKA (reference sequence). As DNA, the CDR3 is TGCAGTGCTCTTCTCGGGACACTTTACGATGGCTACACCTTC. It codes for CSALLGTLYDGYTF.

This clonotype came up a few times. The chain has TRBV19 and TRBJ2-3; 9 bases align to TRBD2. V gave up 1 base and J gave up 4 bases; unmatched junction bases: 6. This CDR3 is built from 16 residues. Germline CDR1 and CDR2: LNHDA and SQIVND (reference sequence). The CDR3 here is CASSIAPGLAADTQYF. For the CDR3, the DNA is TGTGCCAGTAGTATAGCCCCGGGACTAGCAGCAGATACGCAGTATTTT. Using reference TRBV19 and TRBJ2-3 for the parts outside the CDR3, the full variable domain is DGGITQSPKYLFRKEGQNVTLSCEQNLNHDAMYWYRQDPGQGLRLIYYSQIVNDFQKGDIAEGYSVSREKKESFPLTVTSAQKNPTAFYLCASSIAPGLAADTQYFGPGTRLTVL.

This clonotype was counted only a few times. The J gene is TRBJ2-2, the V gene TRBV11-2; the D call may be TRBD1 or TRBD2 (5 bases each). There are 16 residues in the CDR3. Germline V gene sequence: CDR1 SGHAT, CDR2 FQNNGV. V was clipped by 5 bases and J by 2 bases, with 15 bases between them. CDR3 in DNA: TGTGCCAGCAGCCGGGACCGGGGCGAAAACACCGGGGAGCTGTTTTTT. Amino acids: CASSRDRGENTGELFF.

Ten or more counts support this clonotype. The genes are TRBV12-3 or TRBV12-4 and TRBJ2-1; D is undetermined. This CDR3 region has 13 residues. Deletions cut 5 bases from V and 8 bases from J, with 13 bases between. The CDR3 here is CASSLYSQDEQFF. The CDR3 DNA reads as TGTGCCAGCAGTCTCTACTCTCAGGATGAGCAGTTCTTC.

Only a few counts were recorded for this clonotype. The genes are TRBV7-9 and TRBJ2-7; D remains unclear. The length of the CDR3 is 12 residues. CDR1 and CDR2 (germline): SEHNR, FQNEAQ (reference sequence). Trimming removed 5 bases from V and 2 bases from J, with 7 bases in between. The chain's CDR3 is CASSRPAYEQYF. CDR3 nucleotides: TGTGCCAGCAGCCGGCCCGCCTACGAGCAGTACTTC.

The chain joins TRBV20-1 to TRBJ2-4; D possibly corresponds to TRBD1 (6 bases). The V gene's germline CDR1 is DFQATT and CDR2 SNEGSKA (reference sequence). This CDR3 has 15 amino acids. Trimming removed 2 bases at V and 0 bases at J, with 11 bases between. This CDR3 reads CSARTTGLAKNIQYF. The CDR3 DNA reads as TGCAGTGCTAGAACGACAGGATTAGCCAAAAACATTCAGTACTTC.

The V gene is TRBV24-1, the J gene TRBJ2-7; D may be TRBD2 (5 bases). The germline gives CDR1 KGHDR, CDR2 SFDVKD. The CDR3 has 12 residues. CDR3 nucleotide sequence: TGTACTAAGCGGCAGGCGCCGAGGGAGCAGTACTTC. Residues: CTKRQAPREQYF.

This chain uses TRBV5-1 with TRBJ2-1, with D possibly being TRBD2 (5 bases). This CDR3 spans 16 amino acids. Trimming cost V 0 bases and J 0 bases, with 10 bases left between them. In germline, CDR1 is SGHRS, CDR2 YFSETQ. The CDR3 reads CASSLVAGFSYNEQFF. CDR3 in DNA: TGCGCCAGCAGCTTGGTTGCGGGTTTCTCCTACAATGAGCAGTTCTTC.

In its sample, this clonotype was seen a few times. The rearrangement joins TRBV2 to TRBJ2-3, with D perhaps matching TRBD1 or TRBD2 (5 bases each). CDR1 and CDR2 from the germline V gene are SNHLY and FYNNEI. The CDR3 is made up of 14 amino acids. V lost 4 bases to trimming and J lost 4 bases, with 12 bases between them. The CDR3 spells CASSGGRRADTQYF. The CDR3 DNA is TGTGCCAGCAGTGGGGGGAGACGGGCAGATACGCAGTATTTT.

This chain joins TRBV3-1 and TRBJ2-1; 9 nucleotides agree with TRBD2. Germline V lookup: CDR1 LGHDT, CDR2 YNNKEL (reference sequence). The length of the CDR3 is 15 residues. Trimming cost V 8 bases and J 9 bases; bases outside gene matches: 14. In DNA, the CDR3 is TGTGCCAGCCGGAAGGTAGCGGGGGATCGGGGTGAGCAGTTCTTC. Amino acids: CASRKVAGDRGEQFF.

The sample holds many counts of this clonotype. The CDR3 loop is CASSLEGARTNEQFF. The CDR3 bases are TGCGCCAGCAGCCTAGAAGGGGCTAGAACTAATGAGCAGTTCTTC. This chain links TRBV5-1 with TRBJ2-1; perhaps TRBD1 as D (5 bases). V gave up 4 bases and J gave up 7 bases, with 18 bases separating them. From germline, CDR1 is SGHRS and CDR2 YFSETQ. The CDR3 extends over 15 amino acids.

This clonotype occurred a few times. The chain employs TRBV7-8 and TRBJ1-5; TRBD1 matches at 8 bases. This CDR3 spans 18 amino acids. V was pared by 6 bases and J by 3 bases, with 16 bases of the junction left unmatched. Germline V CDR1 and CDR2: SGHVS, FQNEAQ. The CDR3 spells CASRILRRTGLNNQPQHF. The CDR3 nucleotides are TGTGCCAGCAGGATCCTTCGCCGGACAGGGCTGAACAATCAGCCCCAGCATTTT.

This clonotype showed up many times. The chain links TRBV12-3 or TRBV12-4 to TRBJ1-2; D may be TRBD1 (6 bases). Trimming left V 4 bases short and J 5 bases short, with 11 bases between. This CDR3 spans 13 amino acids. The CDR3 DNA follows: TGTGCCAGCAGTTCCGGGACACTGTATGGCTACACCTTC. This encodes CASSSGTLYGYTF.

This clonotype occurred a few times. The V call is TRBV19, the J call TRBJ1-2; 7 bases are shared with TRBD1. The trim removed 5 bases at V and 2 bases at J, leaving 14 bases unmatched. The germline V gene has CDR1 LNHDA and CDR2 SQIVND (reference sequence). This CDR3 is built from 17 residues. The DNA of the CDR3 is TGTGCCAGTAGTTCCGGGCGCGGGCAGGGGGACAACTATGGCTACACCTTC. This encodes CASSSGRGQGDNYGYTF.

The chain combines TRBV5-1 with TRBJ2-1; maybe TRBD1 (6 bases). The CDR3 length is 14 residues. Deletions cut 3 bases from V and 4 bases from J, with 11 bases between. In germline, CDR1 is SGHRS, CDR2 YFSETQ. The CDR3 DNA reads as TGCGCCAGCAGCTCGCCGACAGGTTACAATGAGCAGTTCTTC. Amino acids: CASSSPTGYNEQFF.

This clonotype was seen more than once but under ten times. The chain employs TRBV12-3 or TRBV12-4 and TRBJ1-1; D unresolved. V was pared by 4 bases and J by 4 bases, with 10 bases between. This CDR3 is built from 13 residues. CDR3 nucleotide sequence: TGTGCCAGCAGTTCCCGGACGGTCACTGAAGCTTTCTTT. Protein product: CASSSRTVTEAFF.

This clonotype was detected many times. The genes are TRBV12-3 or TRBV12-4 and TRBJ1-1; no reliable D call. The CDR3 totals 13 residues. Deletions cut 3 bases from V and 5 bases from J, with 10 bases between. CDR3 protein: CASSFGGKTEAFF. The CDR3 region has the DNA TGTGCCAGCAGTTTTGGAGGGAAAACTGAAGCTTTCTTT.

The CDR3 here is CASSLGGRNSGNTIYF. The CDR3 nucleotides read TGTGCCAGCAGTTTAGGGGGACGGAACTCTGGAAACACCATATATTTT. This chain uses TRBV12-3 or TRBV12-4 with TRBJ1-3; D is perhaps TRBD1 (5 bases). The CDR3 has 16 residues. Trimming stripped 1 base from V and 0 bases from J, with 10 bases between.